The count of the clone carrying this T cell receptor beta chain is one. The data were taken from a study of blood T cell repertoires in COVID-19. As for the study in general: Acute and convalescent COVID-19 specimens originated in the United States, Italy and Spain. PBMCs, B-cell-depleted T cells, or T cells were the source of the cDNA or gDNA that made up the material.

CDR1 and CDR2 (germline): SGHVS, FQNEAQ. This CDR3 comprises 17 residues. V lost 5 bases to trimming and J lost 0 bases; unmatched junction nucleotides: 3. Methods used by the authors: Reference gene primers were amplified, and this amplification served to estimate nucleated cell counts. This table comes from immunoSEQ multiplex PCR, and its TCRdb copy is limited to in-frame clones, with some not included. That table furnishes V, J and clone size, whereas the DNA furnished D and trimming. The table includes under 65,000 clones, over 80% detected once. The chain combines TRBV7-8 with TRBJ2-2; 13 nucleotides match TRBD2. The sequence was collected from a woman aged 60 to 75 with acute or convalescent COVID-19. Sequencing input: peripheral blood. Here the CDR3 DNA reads TGTGCCAGCAGCAGGACTAGCGGGGGACCGAACACCGGGGAGCTGTTTTTT. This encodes CASSRTSGGPNTGELFF.